The 24 T cell receptor beta chains reported below all come from one sample, sequenced in a study of T cells in localized non-small cell lung cancer. Profiled with immunoSEQ multiplex PCR; TCRdb holds only in-frame clones, not every one. The table has fewer than 20,000 clones, roughly nine tenths seen once. The sequenced sample was peripheral blood, obtained before any cancer treatment. These TCRs come from a woman aged 35 to 70 with stage I lung adenocarcinoma.

The V and J genes are TRBV18 and TRBJ2-2; TRBD1 aligns across 8 bases. There are 15 residues in the CDR3. Germline assignment: CDR1 KGHSH and CDR2 LQKENI. The junction had 9 bases not matched to a gene; V was cut back by 6 bases and J by 6 bases. The CDR3 sequence is CASSSDRVPAGELFF. CDR3 DNA sequence: TGTGCCAGCTCTTCGGACAGGGTCCCCGCCGGGGAGCTGTTTTTT.

The chain links TRBV2 to TRBJ2-3; D gene ambiguous. Germline CDR1 SNHLY, CDR2 FYNNEI. V shed 1 base and J shed 0 bases, with 11 bases lying between them. There are 16 residues in the CDR3. CDR3 in amino acids: CASSEEGSWSTDTQYF. The CDR3 bases are TGTGCCAGCAGTGAAGAGGGTAGCTGGAGCACAGATACGCAGTATTTT.

The V and J genes are TRBV6-5 and TRBJ2-7; 8 nucleotides line up with TRBD1. This CDR3 comprises 16 residues. CDR1 is MNHEY and CDR2 is SVGAGI in the germline V gene. The V gene end was trimmed by 4 bases and the J gene end by 2 bases; junction bases not matched to a gene: 10. CDR3 DNA sequence: TGTGCCAGCAGTTCCCCGGGACAGGCCACCCCCTACGAGCAGTACTTC. The encoded protein is CASSSPGQATPYEQYF.

The rearrangement links TRBV28 to TRBJ1-5; D unclear. The CDR3 is 15 residues long. CDR1 is MDHEN, CDR2 SYDVKM, per germline. Deletions cut 6 bases from V and 0 bases from J, with 12 bases between. CDR3 loop: CASSPVHYSNQPQHF. CDR3 DNA: TGTGCCAGCAGCCCCGTCCATTATAGCAATCAGCCCCAGCATTTT.

The V and J genes are TRBV2 and TRBJ1-2, with TRBD1 matching over 8 bases. The trim removed 1 base at V and 3 bases at J, leaving 4 bases unmatched. Germline V CDR1 and CDR2: SNHLY, FYNNEI. This CDR3 is 15 amino acids long. The CDR3 region is CASSEGQGAHYGYTF. The CDR3 coding sequence is TGTGCCAGCAGTGAAGGTCAGGGGGCTCACTATGGCTACACCTTC. Combining the CDR3 with reference TRBV2 and TRBJ1-2 gives the whole variable domain EPEVTQTPSHQVTQMGQEVILRCVPISNHLYFYWYRQILGQKVEFLVSFYNNEISEKSEIFDDQFSVERPDGSNFTLKIRSTKLEDSAMYFCASSEGQGAHYGYTFGSGTRLTVV.

This chain uses TRBV25-1 with TRBJ2-3, with 8 bases fitting TRBD1. The ends lost 5 bases at V and 5 bases at J; junction bases unmatched: 6. The CDR3 consists of 14 residues. Germline V gives CDR1 MGHDK, CDR2 SYGVNS. CDR3 residues: CASSSGTGVDTQYF. The CDR3 bases are TGTGCCAGCAGTAGTGGGACAGGTGTAGATACGCAGTATTTT.

This rearrangement joins TRBV10-3 to TRBJ2-1, with D possibly being TRBD2 (6 bases). CDR1 and CDR2 from the germline V gene are ENHRY and SYGVKD. With 2 bases removed from V and 4 bases from J, the gap between germline ends came to 12 bases. The length of the CDR3 is 15 residues. CDR3 amino acids: CAISEEREVYNEQFF. In nucleotides, the CDR3 is TGTGCCATCAGTGAGGAGAGGGAGGTTTACAATGAGCAGTTCTTC.

The chain uses TRBV5-5 and TRBJ2-3, with TRBD1 identical over 9 bases. This CDR3 is 15 amino acids long. The germline CDR1 and CDR2 sequences are SGHKS and YYEKEE (reference sequence). V gave up 3 bases and J gave up 4 bases; unmatched junction bases: 6. The DNA for the CDR3 is TGTGCCAGCAGCTGGGGACAGGGCCAGCCAGATACGCAGTATTTT. It is translated as CASSWGQGQPDTQYF.

The V call is TRBV5-6, the J call TRBJ1-5; 9 positions agree with TRBD1. Looked up from germline, CDR1 is SGHDT and CDR2 is YYEEEE. Trimming took 2 bases from V and 0 from J; bases not matched to a gene: 9. The CDR3 extends over 18 amino acids. The CDR3 bases are TGTGCCAGCAGCTTTTCGGACAGGGACAGGGATAGCAATCAGCCCCAGCATTTT. Its protein is CASSFSDRDRDSNQPQHF.

The chain combines TRBV6-5 with TRBJ2-6, with D maybe TRBD1 (6 bases). CDR1 MNHEY and CDR2 SVGAGI come from the germline V gene. The CDR3 has 15 amino acids. Deletions cut 8 bases from V and 3 bases from J, with 14 bases between. The CDR3 spells CASGQGQGGANVLTF. The CDR3, as DNA: TGTGCCAGCGGGCAGGGGCAAGGTGGGGCCAACGTCCTGACTTTC.

The chain couples TRBV6-6 to TRBJ2-7; TRBD1 matches at 8 bases. The CDR3 spans 12 residues. V lost 5 bases, J lost 8 bases, and 5 bases stayed unmatched. Per the germline V gene, CDR1 is MNHNY and CDR2 is SVGAGI (reference sequence). Here the CDR3 reads CASSTGGAKQYF. The CDR3, as DNA: TGTGCCAGCAGTACAGGGGGTGCCAAGCAGTACTTC.

The CDR3 loop reads CSVGAVGGVSYNEQFF. For the CDR3, the DNA is TGCAGCGTTGGCGCCGTCGGGGGGGTTTCCTACAATGAGCAGTTCTTC. This chain joins TRBV29-1 and TRBJ2-1; TRBD2 aligns across 8 bases. With 4 bases clipped from V and 1 base from J, the junction kept 9 bases outside the gene matches. Germline CDR1 and CDR2: SQVTM and ANQGSEA. The CDR3 extends over 16 amino acids.

The V and J genes are TRBV11-3 and TRBJ1-1, with 7 bases fitting TRBD1. CDR1 and CDR2 (germline): SGHNT, YENEEA. The trim removed 5 bases at V and 7 bases at J, leaving 13 bases unmatched. This CDR3 region has 15 residues. CDR3 residues: CASSITGQAGDEAFF. The CDR3 region has the DNA TGTGCCAGCAGCATCACCGGACAGGCCGGAGATGAAGCTTTCTTT.

The chain uses TRBV28 and TRBJ2-7; possibly TRBD2 for D (5 bases). The CDR3 has 13 residues. Germline CDR1 reads MDHEN; CDR2 reads SYDVKM. The germline V and J ends were trimmed by 3 bases and 2 bases, with 8 bases remaining between them. CDR3 DNA: TGTGCCAGCAGTTTCGGGGAGACCTACGAGCAGTACTTC. Translated, it gives CASSFGETYEQYF. Full variable domain (rest looked up from reference TRBV28 and TRBJ2-7): DVKVTQSSRYLVKRTGEKVFLECVQDMDHENMFWYRQDPGLGLRLIYFSYDVKMKEKGDIPEGYSVSREKKERFSLILESASTNQTSMYLCASSFGETYEQYFGPGTRLTVT.

This chain joins TRBV9 and TRBJ2-7; 8 bases map to TRBD1. The CDR3 is 16 residues long. CDR1 and CDR2 from the germline V gene are SGDLS and YYNGEE. V lost 2 bases and J lost 4; bases outside the gene matches: 11. The CDR3 nucleotides read TGTGCCAGCAGCGTGGGGGCAGGGGGCACGGGTTACGAGCAGTACTTC. Its translation: CASSVGAGGTGYEQYF.

This chain uses TRBV4-2 with TRBJ2-7, with D perhaps matching TRBD2 (5 bases). The CDR3 is made up of 16 amino acids. Germline assignment: CDR1 LGHNA and CDR2 YNFKEQ. V shed 0 bases and J shed 7 bases, with 19 bases lying between them. This chain's CDR3 is CASSQDRPVSTGEQYF. For the CDR3, the DNA is TGTGCCAGCAGCCAAGATCGTCCAGTTAGTACGGGGGAGCAGTACTTC.

The chain joins TRBV18 to TRBJ2-1; the match to TRBD2 covers 9 bases. V dropped 6 bases and J dropped 8; count of bases not matched to a gene: 14. Germline CDR1 is KGHSH and CDR2 is LQKENI. The CDR3 spans 16 residues. CDR3 DNA: TGTGCCAGCTCTATAACTAGCGGGTTTTCGAAAGATGAGCAGTTCTTC. Translation gives CASSITSGFSKDEQFF.

In its sample, this clone was seen once. The chain combines TRBV14 with TRBJ2-5, with 8 bases identical to TRBD1. CDR1 and CDR2 from the germline V gene are SGHDN and FVKESK. With 2 bases clipped from V and 3 bases from J, the junction kept 11 bases outside the gene matches. The length of the CDR3 is 17 residues. CDR3 residues: CASSQIAPGQAKETQYF. CDR3 sequence (DNA): TGTGCCAGCAGCCAAATAGCCCCGGGACAGGCTAAAGAGACCCAGTACTTC.

This chain joins TRBV19 and TRBJ2-7; 11 positions match TRBD1. The germline gives CDR1 LNHDA, CDR2 SQIVND (reference sequence). After removal of 5 bases from V and 6 bases from J, the junction contained 3 bases not matched to a gene. CDR3 length equals 13 residues. DNA of the CDR3: TGTGCCAGTAGTGCCGGACAGGGGGCCGAGCAGTACTTC. It encodes CASSAGQGAEQYF.

V usage is TRBV30 and J usage is TRBJ2-7; 8 nucleotides match TRBD1. The CDR3 has 14 amino acids. Germline CDR1 is GTSNPN and CDR2 is SVGIG (reference sequence). After removal of 3 bases from V and 1 base from J, the junction contained 5 bases not matched to a gene. This CDR3 reads CAWSSGGDSYEQYF. The CDR3 region has the DNA TGTGCCTGGAGCTCAGGGGGCGATTCCTACGAGCAGTACTTC.

The V gene is TRBV7-2, the J gene TRBJ1-6; TRBD1 might be the D (5 bases). The germline CDR1 and CDR2 sequences are SGHTA and FQGNSA. V was cut by 1 base and J by 8 bases, with 12 bases left in between. The CDR3 extends over 15 amino acids. The CDR3 loop is CASSLDSGADSPLHF. DNA of the CDR3: TGTGCCAGCAGCTTAGATTCCGGGGCAGATTCACCCCTCCACTTT.

The chain recombines TRBV29-1 with TRBJ1-2; tentative D call: TRBD1 (6 bases). In germline, CDR1 is SQVTM, CDR2 ANQGSEA. Trimming stripped 4 bases from V and 6 bases from J, with 12 bases between. This CDR3 has 12 amino acids. The CDR3 DNA is TGCAGCGTTGGGACAGCAAACGATGGCTACACCTTC. Translation: CSVGTANDGYTF. Based on the CDR3 plus reference TRBV29-1 and TRBJ1-2, the full variable domain is SAVISQKPSRDICQRGTSLTIQCQVDSQVTMMFWYRQQPGQSLTLIATANQGSEATYESGFVIDKFPISRPNLTFSTLTVSNMSPEDSSIYLCSVGTANDGYTFGSGTRLTVV.

The gene calls are TRBV5-5 and TRBJ2-5; no reliable D call. V shed 4 bases and J shed 6 bases, with 16 bases lying between them. This CDR3 region has 14 residues. Germline CDR1 is SGHKS and CDR2 is YYEKEE (reference sequence). CDR3 DNA: TGTGCCAGCAGCACGATGACTGGGTCAAAGACCCAGTACTTC. This sequence encodes CASSTMTGSKTQYF.

This clone was observed a single time. V is TRBV6-4 and J is TRBJ2-3; unclear D gene. Trimming left V 6 bases short and J 0 bases short, with 10 bases between. Germline V gene data show CDR1 as MRHNA and CDR2 as SNTAGT. The CDR3 is made up of 14 amino acids. The CDR3 spells CASSPVSSTDTQYF. CDR3 coding DNA: TGTGCCAGCAGCCCCGTGAGTAGCACAGATACGCAGTATTTT.